Here is one TCR beta chain with its context. Its target is unknown. This specimen belongs to a study of post-analysis software for immune sequencing data. Looking at the study overall: Patients with relapsing-remitting, secondary progressive and progressive-relapsing multiple sclerosis courses were all represented. General study findings and limits: Four to six TRBV segments were more frequent in patients than controls; TRBV5-6, TRBV5-1 and TRBV20-1 belonged to this group. Among multiple sclerosis patients, normalized Chao1 diversity was significantly below that of controls. By F measure, samples from a shared preparation batch strongly co-clustered.

Unique-molecular-identifier-tagged TCR beta cDNA libraries were used. Roughly 470,000 cDNA molecules came from about 1 to 10 million T cells. Via MiXCR, TCRdb re-called the PCR reads, giving one row per CDR3 protein. Of fewer than 850,000 distinct CDR3 sequences in the sample, approximately 44% were seen once. The germline V and J ends were trimmed by 2 bases and 2 bases, with 10 bases remaining between them. Germline V gene lookup returns CDR1 SQVTM and CDR2 ANQGSEA. The CDR3 is made up of 14 amino acids. The gene calls are TRBV29-1 and TRBJ2-1; D is undetermined. The sequencing sample was made of blood. The receptor was isolated from a girl aged 10 to 17 with multiple sclerosis. The CDR3 DNA sequence: TGCAGCGTTGAACCGAAGGGAACCTACAATGAGCAGTTCTTC. Its protein is CSVEPKGTYNEQFF.